This T cell receptor (beta chain) was documented in a study of Graves' ophthalmopathy and Graves' hyperthyroidism. Whole-study findings and limits: Ophthalmopathy and stable hyperthyroidism were discriminated by a 13-signature model, with roughly 88% sensitivity and 81.08% specificity.

Researchers took RNA transcripts and amplified TCR beta CDR3 regions from them. HTBI-primed RT-PCR formed the first round, and a multiplex PCR formed the second. Each CDR3 protein gets one entry after TCRdb re-called the multiplex PCR reads with MiXCR. The table shows just over 600,000 distinct CDR3 sequences, with 20% to 25% occurring only once. In this sample, this clonotype turned up many times. Its antigen is still unknown. The authors defined stable hyperthyroidism as no ophthalmopathy within 18 months of follow-up. Included hyperthyroidism patients were aged 18 to 65 and newly diagnosed (under 2 months' duration). Each diagnosis was determined on the basis of clinical symptoms, serum thyroxine, TRAb, thyroid ultrasound and orbital computed tomography. The germline V gene has CDR1 SGHTA and CDR2 FQGTGA. The CDR3 has 16 residues. The V and J ends lost 5 bases and 0 bases, in that order; junction bases with no gene match: 6.

The receptor was isolated from a woman aged 18-29 years with stable Graves' hyperthyroidism. Some clones in this sample may be carry-over from other donors' samples. V usage is TRBV7-3 and J usage is TRBJ2-2; 7 positions agree with TRBD1. The sequencing sample was made of peripheral blood. DNA for the CDR3: TGTGCCAGCAGCCCTCATGGGACAGCGAACACCGGGGAGCTGTTTTTT. The encoded protein is CASSPHGTANTGELFF.